The rows below give T cell receptor beta chains drawn from one sample of a study of cytotoxic CD8 clonotypes in ibrutinib-treated CLL. The assay was immunoSEQ multiplex PCR, and TCRdb's table has in-frame clones only and misses some. The sample shows about 140,000 clones, around three quarters of them seen only once. The sequencing used PBMCs, collected after 12 months of ibrutinib treatment. These receptors originate from a human donor with chronic lymphocytic leukemia. Each CDR3 is given without its conserved first and last residue. Fields, in order: CDR3 protein, V gene, J gene.

CDR3aa: ASRKYRGNTEAF; v_gene: TRBV21-1; j_gene: TRBJ1-1
CDR3aa: ASRPSSGANVLT; v_gene: TRBV9; j_gene: TRBJ2-6
CDR3aa: ASSHSTDTQY; v_gene: TRBV28; j_gene: TRBJ2-3
CDR3aa: ASSLTGTGGFTDTQY; v_gene: TRBV27; j_gene: TRBJ2-3
CDR3aa: ASSVSVTGTGDEQY; v_gene: TRBV5-1; j_gene: TRBJ2-7
CDR3aa: ASSVVAGYEQY; v_gene: TRBV19; j_gene: TRBJ2-7
CDR3aa: ASSLALMNEQF; v_gene: TRBV5-8; j_gene: TRBJ2-1
CDR3aa: ASSYLGTNTEAF; v_gene: TRBV28; j_gene: TRBJ1-1
CDR3aa: ASSLVSSTDTQY; v_gene: TRBV7-9; j_gene: TRBJ2-3
CDR3aa: ASSFWTGGTGELF; v_gene: TRBV28; j_gene: TRBJ2-2
CDR3aa: ASSTPSGRAWNEQF; v_gene: TRBV7-9; j_gene: TRBJ2-1
CDR3aa: ASSYQTAGNTIY; v_gene: TRBV6-6; j_gene: TRBJ1-3
CDR3aa: AWSVGSTYEQY; v_gene: TRBV30; j_gene: TRBJ2-7
CDR3aa: SVAAGDLYEQY; v_gene: TRBV29-1; j_gene: TRBJ2-7
CDR3aa: AIRDTVMNTEAF; v_gene: TRBV10-3; j_gene: TRBJ1-1
CDR3aa: ASSLLGSGEYNEQF; v_gene: TRBV28; j_gene: TRBJ2-1
CDR3aa: ASSLAFVDDEATYEQY; v_gene: TRBV5-1; j_gene: TRBJ2-7
CDR3aa: ASSPLAYSYNEQF; v_gene: TRBV14; j_gene: TRBJ2-1
CDR3aa: ASRGTMGINGYT; v_gene: TRBV6-1; j_gene: TRBJ1-2
CDR3aa: ASSRYNSKYGYT; v_gene: TRBV21-1; j_gene: TRBJ1-2
CDR3aa: ASSLGGQGTQY; v_gene: TRBV7-2; j_gene: TRBJ2-5
CDR3aa: ASSLLGQTEAF; v_gene: TRBV27; j_gene: TRBJ1-1
CDR3aa: ASSRYTGDNQPQH; v_gene: TRBV18; j_gene: TRBJ1-5
CDR3aa: ASSLLLELSEQF; v_gene: TRBV7-9; j_gene: TRBJ2-1
CDR3aa: ASSGGQGLLSYEQY; v_gene: TRBV27; j_gene: TRBJ2-7
CDR3aa: ASRRAYEQY; v_gene: TRBV28; j_gene: TRBJ2-7
CDR3aa: ASSLGTVQDGYT; v_gene: TRBV11-2; j_gene: TRBJ1-2
CDR3aa: ASSRGQITYEQY; v_gene: TRBV7-2; j_gene: TRBJ2-7
CDR3aa: ASSFRTSGRATDTQY; v_gene: TRBV11-2; j_gene: TRBJ2-3